What follows are 16 T cell receptor beta chains derived from one specimen sequenced in a study of cytomegalovirus exposure and HLA in healthy donors. Primers for the PCR totalled 60 Vbeta and 13 Jbeta. The repertoire was sequenced with immunoSEQ multiplex PCR; TCRdb's copy has only in-frame clones and lacks some. The sample lists around 130,000 clones, about 75% occurring once. Source material: PBMCs. The receptor source for this set is a woman aged 35 to 49 in good health and CMV-seropositive.

The chain joins TRBV10-3 to TRBJ1-2; 10 nucleotides align to TRBD1. The V and J ends lost 2 bases and 6 bases, in that order; junction bases with no gene match: 9. This CDR3 is 16 amino acids long. Germline V gene data show CDR1 as ENHRY and CDR2 as SYGVKD. CDR3 nucleotides: TGTGCCATCAGTGAGGGGACAGGGGCCGCCCGGGATGGCTACACCTTC. This sequence encodes CAISEGTGAARDGYTF.

This clone appeared once. V is TRBV7-2 and J is TRBJ1-1; 7 positions match TRBD1. After removal of 2 bases from V and 5 bases from J, the junction contained 14 bases not matched to a gene. The CDR3 has 17 amino acids. The germline V gene encodes CDR1 SGHTA and CDR2 FQGNSA. DNA of the CDR3: TGTGCCAGCAGCTTATTACCATCCACAGGGGTAAGGACTGAAGCTTTCTTT. Translation gives CASSLLPSTGVRTEAFF.

The chain carries TRBV29-1 and TRBJ2-7; 7 positions match TRBD1. CDR3 size: 12 residues. The germline CDR1 and CDR2 sequences are SQVTM and ANQGSEA. The ends lost 7 bases at V and 3 bases at J; junction bases unmatched: 6. In DNA form, the CDR3 reads TGCAGCGGACGGGACAGTCGCTACGAGCAGTACTTC. Residues: CSGRDSRYEQYF.

This sequence joins TRBV5-1 and TRBJ2-1, with 8 bases aligning to TRBD1. CDR3 length: 14 residues. The trim removed 5 bases at V and 7 bases at J, leaving 8 bases unmatched. Per germline, CDR1 SGHRS and CDR2 YFSETQ. In DNA form, the CDR3 reads TGCGCCAGCAGTCCCGGACAGGGAATTAATGAGCAGTTCTTC. This gives the protein CASSPGQGINEQFF.

The CDR3 reads CSVAAQGRTYEQYF. The CDR3 DNA follows: TGCAGCGTTGCGGCCCAGGGTCGGACCTACGAGCAGTACTTC. The chain couples TRBV29-1 to TRBJ2-7; D is perhaps TRBD1 (5 bases). Germline V gene data show CDR1 as SQVTM and CDR2 as ANQGSEA. This CDR3 has 14 amino acids. Trimming took 4 bases from V and 2 from J, leaving 15 bases between them.

This clone was picked up one time. The chain has TRBV7-6 and TRBJ2-7, with D tentatively TRBD1 (6 bases). Germline V lookup: CDR1 SGHVS, CDR2 FNYEAQ. The CDR3 runs 14 residues. The V end lost 0 bases, the J end lost 2 bases, and 8 bases lay between the germline ends. Written as DNA, the CDR3 is TGTGCCAGCAGCTTAGCGCAGGGGACCTACGAGCAGTACTTC. Translated: CASSLAQGTYEQYF.

The chain links TRBV7-6 to TRBJ2-1, with 9 bases aligning to TRBD2. CDR1 and CDR2 from the germline V gene are SGHVS and FNYEAQ. J lost 7 bases, V lost 1 base, and 5 bases had no gene match. This CDR3 is 15 amino acids long. The CDR3 protein is CASSLDILAGNEQFF. Here the CDR3 DNA reads TGTGCCAGCAGCTTAGATATTCTAGCGGGAAATGAGCAGTTCTTC. Full variable domain (remainder filled in from reference TRBV7-6 and TRBJ2-1): GAGVSQSPRYKVTKRGQDVALRCDPISGHVSLYWYRQALGQGPEFLTYFNYEAQQDKSGLPNDRFSAERPEGSISTLTIQRTEQRDSAMYRCASSLDILAGNEQFFGPGTRLTVL.

This chain connects TRBV10-3 to TRBJ1-2; 7 positions match TRBD1. Germline CDR1 and CDR2: ENHRY and SYGVKD. Germline trimming cut 2 bases from V and 3 bases from J; bases unmatched to any gene: 3. The CDR3 runs to 14 residues. The CDR3 DNA sequence: TGTGCCATCAGTGAGAGGGGGCTGCACTATGGCTACACCTTC. This codes for CAISERGLHYGYTF.

The chain recombines TRBV25-1 with TRBJ1-2; 7 bases map to TRBD1. The J segment lost 3 bases and the V segment lost 6 bases, leaving 13 bases of the junction unmatched. Per germline, CDR1 MGHDK and CDR2 SYGVNS. CDR3 size: 16 residues. CDR3 coding DNA: TGTGCCAGCAGCGGGGAGACAGGGTCTGTGTACTATGGCTACACCTTC. Encoded protein: CASSGETGSVYYGYTF.

This clone appeared a few times. The genes are TRBV6-8 and TRBJ1-4; 7 nucleotides match TRBD1. With 2 bases clipped from V and 1 base from J, the junction kept 7 bases outside the gene matches. Germline lookup yields CDR1 MNHGY and CDR2 SAAAGT. The CDR3 is 17 amino acids. CDR3 residues: CASSYPTGYGTNEKLFF. The DNA of the CDR3 is TGTGCCAGCAGTTACCCGACAGGGTATGGAACTAATGAAAAACTGTTTTTT.

The chain's CDR3 is CASSGGVVSNQPQHF. In nucleotides, the CDR3 is TGTGCCAGCAGCGGGGGGGTTGTTAGCAATCAGCCCCAGCATTTT. The gene calls are TRBV6-1 and TRBJ1-5; tentatively, D is TRBD1 (5 bases). The CDR3 runs 15 residues. CDR1 and CDR2 (germline): MNHNS, SASEGT. The V end lost 6 bases, the J end lost 0 bases, and 12 bases lay between the germline ends.

V gene TRBV7-2 combines with J gene TRBJ2-5, with D unclear. CDR1 and CDR2 (germline): SGHTA, FQGNSA. Trimming took 0 bases from V and 3 from J, leaving 5 bases between them. This CDR3 spans 13 amino acids. CDR3 sequence: CASSLAEKETQYF. CDR3 nucleotides: TGTGCCAGCAGCTTAGCCGAGAAAGAGACCCAGTACTTC.

The chain recombines TRBV7-2 with TRBJ1-4; 9 nucleotides line up with TRBD1. The CDR3 covers 14 residues. Unmatched junction bases numbered 1, after V lost 4 bases and J lost 4 bases. CDR1 is SGHTA and CDR2 is FQGNSA in the germline V gene. CDR3 loop: CASSSGQGNEKLFF. The CDR3 DNA follows: TGTGCCAGCAGCTCGGGACAGGGTAATGAAAAACTGTTTTTT.

The V and J genes are TRBV2 and TRBJ1-6; maybe TRBD1 (5 bases). Trimming pared 4 bases from V and 8 bases from J, leaving 12 bases between. The CDR3 consists of 14 residues. Germline values: CDR1 SNHLY, CDR2 FYNNEI. In nucleotides, the CDR3 is TGTGCCAGCAGTGCGGCAGGGAGGGATTCACCCCTCCACTTT. It yields the protein CASSAAGRDSPLHF.

The genes are TRBV18 and TRBJ1-5; D is perhaps TRBD1 (5 bases). In germline, CDR1 is KGHSH, CDR2 LQKENI. CDR3 size: 13 residues. Trimming removed 2 bases from V and 4 bases from J, with 6 bases in between. The CDR3 nucleotides are TGTGCCAGCTCACCAGGGGGGAATCAGCCCCAGCATTTT. Protein: CASSPGGNQPQHF.

The genes are TRBV30 and TRBJ2-1; a possible D gene is TRBD1 (6 bases). This CDR3 is built from 13 residues. Trimming removed 3 bases at V and 6 bases at J, with 12 bases between. Germline CDR1 and CDR2: GTSNPN and SVGIG (reference sequence). The CDR3 nucleotides read TGTGCCTGGAGCCTGGACAGTTCCAATGAGCAGTTCTTC. Residues: CAWSLDSSNEQFF.